This T cell receptor (beta chain) was identified during a study of shared clonotypes between healthy human individuals. Here immunoSEQ multiplex PCR was the method, and the copy in TCRdb shows in-frame clones only, minus some. The profile covers fewer than 2.5 million clones, with over 85% appearing a single time and about 0.39% taken by the ten largest. In germline, CDR1 is MDHEN, CDR2 SYDVKM. This CDR3 is 12 amino acids long. V was trimmed by 8 bases and J by 15 bases, leaving 20 bases between them. This clone is a singleton in its sample. The chain uses TRBV28 and TRBJ2-1, with D uncertain. Input material: naive CD4+ T cells from PBMCs. Noted subset: CD45RA+ positively selected. The sequence was obtained from a man aged 18 to 30 in good health. Some clones in this sample may be carry-over from other donors' samples. CDR3 nucleotides: TGTGCCAGCTTCCGTCCGGATCAGAGCCCGTTCTTC. It codes for CASFRPDQSPFF.